The 21 T cell receptor beta chains reported below all come from one sample, sequenced in a study of T-cell reconstitution after alpha-beta-depleted transplantation in children. The authors prepared the TCRbeta library with unique molecular identifiers. TCRdb itself ran the PCR reads through MiXCR, one entry per CDR3 protein. Of hundreds of thousands of distinct CDR3 sequences detected, around 13% appear once; the ten largest clones hold about 0.77%. This specimen was PBMCs, taken before TCRalphabeta/CD19-depleted stem cell transplant. The source is a girl between 2 and 10 years old with congenital amegakaryocytic thrombocytopenia, due to receive a stem cell transplant.

A note on this clonotype: The junction does not match germline at one end; this may be a read error. The chain is built from TRBV19 and TRBJ2-5; 12 bases fit TRBD2. CDR3 length: 15 residues. Looked up from germline, CDR1 is LNHDA and CDR2 is SQIVND (reference sequence). The CDR3 sequence: CASSRLAGVQESQYF. DNA of the CDR3: TGTGCCAGTAGCAGACTAGCGGGGGTGCAAGAGTCCCAGTACTTC.

In this sample, this clonotype turned up many times. This chain uses TRBV12-3 or TRBV12-4 with TRBJ2-1; D is perhaps TRBD2 (6 bases). This CDR3 region has 13 residues. The V end was cut by 10 bases, the J end by 0 bases, with 10 bases between. The CDR3: CATLTSSYNEQFF. The CDR3 DNA is TGTGCCACCTTGACTAGCTCCTACAATGAGCAGTTCTTC.

This clonotype was counted at least ten times. The chain uses TRBV20-1 and TRBJ2-1; either TRBD1 or TRBD2 may fit D (5 bases each). V lost 0 bases to trimming and J lost 8 bases, with 20 bases between them. The CDR3 is 16 residues long. CDR1 and CDR2 from the germline V gene are DFQATT and SNEGSKA (reference sequence). The CDR3 coding sequence is TGCAGTGCTAGAGATCAGGTTAGCGCATGGGGCGATGAGCAGTTCTTC. Translation gives CSARDQVSAWGDEQFF.

This clonotype was found a few times. V usage is TRBV6-1 and J usage is TRBJ1-5, with D unclear. This CDR3 spans 13 amino acids. V lost 7 bases and J lost 4, with 11 bases in between. Germline-derived CDR1 and CDR2 are MNHNS and SASEGT. The CDR3 DNA is TGTGCCAGCACCTTCGACGATAATCAGCCCCAGCATTTT. Protein product: CASTFDDNQPQHF.

This clonotype was seen only a few times. The chain joins TRBV20-1 to TRBJ1-2; TRBD1 is a possible D gene (6 bases). The germline CDR1 and CDR2 sequences are DFQATT and SNEGSKA (reference sequence). This CDR3 has 12 residues. Trimming stripped 6 bases from V and 4 bases from J, with 12 bases between. The CDR3 sequence is CSAGGHGYGYTF. In nucleotides, the CDR3 is TGCAGTGCAGGGGGACACGGCTATGGCTACACCTTC.

This clonotype was recorded many times. The DNA for the CDR3 is TGTGCCAGCAGCTCTAGGGGCGGCGCAATCTCGAACACTGAAGCTTTCTTT. Its protein is CASSSRGGAISNTEAFF. The chain has TRBV7-2 and TRBJ1-1; perhaps TRBD1 as D (5 bases). Germline CDR1 is SGHTA and CDR2 is FQGNSA. The CDR3 has 17 amino acids. Trimming removed 4 bases at V and 1 base at J, with 19 bases between. Combining the CDR3 with reference TRBV7-2 and TRBJ1-1 gives the whole variable domain GAGVSQSPSNKVTEKGKDVELRCDPISGHTALYWYRQSLGQGLEFLIYFQGNSAPDKSGLPSDRFSAERTGGSVSTLTIQRTQQEDSAVYLCASSSRGGAISNTEAFFGQGTRLTVV.

This rearrangement joins TRBV2 to TRBJ2-1; a weak D match, TRBD1 (6 bases). This CDR3 has 15 residues. Germline V lookup: CDR1 SNHLY, CDR2 FYNNEI. The V and J ends lost 11 bases and 5 bases respectively, with 22 bases between them. This chain's CDR3 is CAARLRTGTNNEQFF. CDR3 nucleotides: TGTGCCGCCCGACTCCGAACCGGGACAAACAATGAGCAGTTCTTC.

The genes are TRBV7-9 and TRBJ2-1; D uncertain. V was shortened by 5 bases and J by 4 bases, with 9 bases between the two germline ends. Germline assignment: CDR1 SEHNR and CDR2 FQNEAQ (reference sequence). The CDR3 covers 13 residues. CDR3 sequence: CASSPADYNEQFF. The CDR3 DNA sequence: TGTGCCAGCAGCCCGGCCGATTACAATGAGCAGTTCTTC.

This clonotype showed up many times. V is TRBV9 and J is TRBJ1-5, with a weak D call TRBD1 (6 bases). CDR3 length equals 15 residues. Germline CDR1 reads SGDLS; CDR2 reads YYNGEE. V lost 0 bases, J lost 2 bases, and 9 bases lay in between. The CDR3 loop reads CASSVAAGGNQPQHF. The CDR3 coding sequence is TGTGCCAGCAGCGTAGCGGCAGGGGGCAATCAGCCCCAGCATTTT.

The chain couples TRBV12-3 or TRBV12-4 to TRBJ2-7, with D possibly TRBD2 on 5 matching bases. The CDR3 length is 14 residues. V gave up 7 bases and J gave up 3 bases, with 16 bases separating them. The CDR3 nucleotides read TGTGCCAGCACCCTGGGTCCCGGGAACTACGAGCAGTACTTC. Its protein product is CASTLGPGNYEQYF.

This clonotype has ten or more counts. J is TRBJ2-7 and V is TRBV7-8; D is uncertain. The CDR3 is 15 amino acids. With 2 bases removed from V and 4 bases from J, the gap between germline ends came to 15 bases. Germline V CDR1 and CDR2: SGHVS, FQNEAQ. CDR3 sequence (DNA): TGTGCCAGCAGCTTAAATGCGGTCCAAAGATACGAGCAGTACTTC. This sequence encodes CASSLNAVQRYEQYF.

The table lists this clonotype with a few counts. The chain joins TRBV20-1 to TRBJ2-7; D remains ambiguous. The CDR3 has 14 residues. V was trimmed by 5 bases and J by 3 bases, leaving 17 bases between them. CDR1 is DFQATT and CDR2 is SNEGSKA in the germline V gene (reference sequence). The CDR3, as DNA: TGCAGTGCTTCGACCGGGCCGCAGCACTACGAGCAGTACTTC. This gives the protein CSASTGPQHYEQYF.

J is TRBJ2-1 and V is TRBV20-1, with 10 nucleotides matching TRBD2. With 6 bases clipped from V and 8 bases from J, the junction kept 22 bases outside the gene matches. The CDR3 runs to 18 residues. CDR1 DFQATT and CDR2 SNEGSKA come from the germline V gene (reference sequence). CDR3 sequence (DNA): TGCAGTGCCGGGGAGGCGTTTGGATATAGCGGGAGGTCCGATGAGCAGTTCTTC. Translated, it gives CSAGEAFGYSGRSDEQFF.

This clonotype has ten or more counts. The rearrangement uses TRBV20-1 and TRBJ2-1; 10 positions agree with TRBD2. Germline CDR1 reads DFQATT; CDR2 reads SNEGSKA (reference sequence). The CDR3 totals 21 residues. V lost 2 bases to trimming and J lost 2 bases; unmatched junction nucleotides: 21. The CDR3 protein is CSARRRSLAGVSRVAYNEQFF. CDR3 nucleotides: TGCAGTGCTAGAAGACGCAGTCTAGCGGGAGTCTCACGTGTGGCCTACAATGAGCAGTTCTTC.

The chain uses TRBV20-1 and TRBJ2-3; 14 bases line up with TRBD2. The CDR3 length is 19 residues. The germline CDR1 and CDR2 sequences are DFQATT and SNEGSKA (reference sequence). V shed 4 bases, J shed 0 bases, and the junction held 12 bases outside the gene matches. The CDR3 spells CSATGGLAGARASTDTQYF. CDR3 coding DNA: TGCAGTGCTACGGGGGGACTAGCGGGAGCAAGGGCTAGCACAGATACGCAGTATTTT.

This clonotype was observed many times. This sequence joins TRBV6-1 and TRBJ2-3; possible D gene TRBD2, 5 bases. The CDR3 has 13 amino acids. Germline V CDR1 and CDR2: MNHNS, SASEGT. Between the trimmed V and J ends, which lost 8 bases and 2 bases, there was a span of 11 bases. The CDR3 sequence is CASGGSATDTQYF. The CDR3 nucleotides read TGTGCCAGCGGCGGTAGCGCCACAGATACGCAGTATTTT.

This chain connects TRBV7-9 to TRBJ2-3; D gene unclear. CDR1 and CDR2 (germline): SEHNR, FQNEAQ (reference sequence). Deletions cut 3 bases from V and 1 base from J, with 8 bases between. The CDR3 runs 14 residues. The CDR3 loop reads CASSFGPRTDTQYF. The CDR3 region has the DNA TGTGCCAGCAGCTTTGGCCCCCGCACAGATACGCAGTATTTT.

This clonotype was detected many times. The V and J genes are TRBV6-1 and TRBJ2-1; D unresolved. V was shortened by 0 bases and J by 9 bases, with 9 bases between the two germline ends. The CDR3 covers 13 residues. The germline CDR1 and CDR2 sequences are MNHNS and SASEGT. The DNA for the CDR3 is TGTGCCAGCAGTGAAGCGCTTTGGGGTGAGCAGTTCTTC. Translating gives CASSEALWGEQFF.

J is TRBJ2-1 and V is TRBV2, with D unresolved. CDR3 length: 14 amino acids. Between the trimmed V and J ends, which lost 10 bases and 4 bases, there was a span of 17 bases. Germline CDR1 SNHLY, CDR2 FYNNEI. The chain's CDR3 is CATKAGRLYNEQFF. CDR3 nucleotide sequence: TGTGCCACCAAGGCTGGGCGATTATACAATGAGCAGTTCTTC. The full variable domain, completed using reference TRBV2 and TRBJ2-1, is EPEVTQTPSHQVTQMGQEVILRCVPISNHLYFYWYRQILGQKVEFLVSFYNNEISEKSEIFDDQFSVERPDGSNFTLKIRSTKLEDSAMYFCATKAGRLYNEQFFGPGTRLTVL.

A few counts support this clonotype. This chain links TRBV4-1 with TRBJ2-7; 7 nucleotides align to TRBD1. V shed 3 bases and J 4 bases; nucleotides not matched to a gene: 9. The germline gives CDR1 MGHRA, CDR2 YSYEKL. The CDR3 is 15 residues long. The CDR3, as DNA: TGCGCCAGCAGCCACCTTCCGGGACAGCTATACGAGCAGTACTTC. This sequence encodes CASSHLPGQLYEQYF.

The sample holds many counts of this clonotype. The genes are TRBV5-1 and TRBJ1-2; no clear D gene. This CDR3 region has 9 residues. V was shortened by 7 bases and J by 8 bases, with 6 bases between the two germline ends. Germline lookup yields CDR1 SGHRS and CDR2 YFSETQ. Here the CDR3 reads CASSGGYTF. The CDR3 DNA follows: TGCGCCAGCTCGGGAGGCTACACCTTC.